A single sample is the source of the 10 T cell receptor beta chains below, sequenced in a study of blood T cell repertoires in COVID-19. Profiled with immunoSEQ multiplex PCR; TCRdb holds only in-frame clones, not every one. The sample has fewer than 350,000 clones; about 76% are singletons. Sequencing was performed on peripheral blood. Receptors were obtained from a woman in her sixties or seventies with active or convalescent COVID-19.

V usage is TRBV5-5 and J usage is TRBJ2-1; TRBD1 is a possible D gene (7 bases). Germline CDR1 reads SGHKS; CDR2 reads YYEKEE (reference sequence). The CDR3 runs to 16 residues. V was clipped by 0 bases and J by 8 bases, with 18 bases between them. CDR3 DNA: TGTGCCAGCAGCTTGGATCCGAACAGGGGAGGCTATGAGCAGTTCTTC. It yields the protein CASSLDPNRGGYEQFF.

The V and J genes are TRBV7-2 and TRBJ2-7, with D perhaps matching TRBD1 (6 bases). Looked up from germline, CDR1 is SGHTA and CDR2 is FQGNSA. The V gene lost 5 bases and the J gene lost 0 bases, with 14 bases spanning the gap. The CDR3 consists of 15 residues. The CDR3 reads CASSPGQRSSYEQYF. Written as DNA, the CDR3 is TGTGCCAGCAGCCCCGGACAGAGGAGCTCCTACGAGCAGTACTTC.

The CDR3 region has the DNA TGTGCCAGCAGCTTGGCCGGGATCCTCTATGGCTACACCTTC. Translated, it gives CASSLAGILYGYTF. V gene TRBV5-6 combines with J gene TRBJ1-2; D uncertain. The CDR3 is 14 amino acids. V was trimmed by 0 bases and J by 4 bases, leaving 10 bases between them. CDR1 is SGHDT and CDR2 is YYEEEE in the germline V gene.

The rearrangement joins TRBV5-1 to TRBJ2-5; TRBD1 agrees at 9 bases. This CDR3 is built from 16 residues. CDR1 is SGHRS, CDR2 YFSETQ, per germline. With 0 bases clipped from V and 1 base from J, the junction kept 4 bases outside the gene matches. The CDR3 DNA follows: TGCGCCAGCAGCTTGGAAGGGACAGGGTTCCAAGAGACCCAGTACTTC. It is translated as CASSLEGTGFQETQYF.

The chain has TRBV7-9 and TRBJ1-5; D perhaps matches TRBD1 (5 bases). Trimming removed 8 bases from V and 3 bases from J, with 11 bases in between. The CDR3 has 13 residues. Germline V lookup: CDR1 SEHNR, CDR2 FQNEAQ (reference sequence). CDR3 DNA sequence: TGTGCCAGCGACGGAGGGGACAATCAGCCCCAGCATTTT. Amino acids: CASDGGDNQPQHF.

The V gene is TRBV19, the J gene TRBJ1-2; TRBD1 might be the D (5 bases). Germline V gene data show CDR1 as LNHDA and CDR2 as SQIVND (reference sequence). Deletions cut 6 bases from V and 7 bases from J, with 21 bases between. The CDR3 covers 15 residues. The CDR3 bases are TGTGCCAGTAGGGTACCGGGACGGGGGTCGGGTGGCTACACCTTC. Its translation is CASRVPGRGSGGYTF.

The chain has TRBV5-1 and TRBJ2-7; 9 positions match TRBD1. CDR1 SGHRS and CDR2 YFSETQ come from the germline V gene. Trimming cost V 4 bases and J 1 base; bases outside gene matches: 18. The CDR3 contains 19 residues. CDR3 sequence: CASSIKQGATSLRSYEQYF. In DNA, the CDR3 is TGCGCCAGCAGCATCAAACAGGGGGCAACATCGCTGAGGTCCTACGAGCAGTACTTC.

This chain joins TRBV6-5 and TRBJ2-1; 14 nucleotides agree with TRBD2. The germline V gene encodes CDR1 MNHEY and CDR2 SVGAGI. The CDR3 contains 14 residues. The J segment lost 9 bases and the V segment lost 6 bases, leaving 4 bases of the junction unmatched. The CDR3 region is CASRTSGGAGEQFF. The CDR3 DNA reads TGTGCCAGCAGGACTAGCGGGGGGGCGGGTGAGCAGTTCTTC.

The chain uses TRBV14 and TRBJ2-3; 8 nucleotides align to TRBD2. Germline V CDR1 and CDR2: SGHDN, FVKESK. This CDR3 is 17 amino acids long. Unmatched junction bases numbered 5, after V lost 0 bases and J lost 0 bases. The CDR3 reads CASSQDLLAASTDTQYF. The CDR3 region has the DNA TGTGCCAGCAGCCAAGATCTACTAGCGGCTAGCACAGATACGCAGTATTTT.

This clone has a single count. This rearrangement joins TRBV3-1 (or the pseudogene TRBV3-2) to TRBJ1-4; D is undetermined. The CDR3 covers 15 residues. Germline lookup yields CDR1 LGHDT and CDR2 YNNKEL (reference sequence). The V and J ends lost 4 bases and 0 bases respectively, with 9 bases between them. CDR3 nucleotides: TGTGCCAGCAGCCCATCATCGGCAACTAATGAAAAACTGTTTTTT. Its translation: CASSPSSATNEKLFF.